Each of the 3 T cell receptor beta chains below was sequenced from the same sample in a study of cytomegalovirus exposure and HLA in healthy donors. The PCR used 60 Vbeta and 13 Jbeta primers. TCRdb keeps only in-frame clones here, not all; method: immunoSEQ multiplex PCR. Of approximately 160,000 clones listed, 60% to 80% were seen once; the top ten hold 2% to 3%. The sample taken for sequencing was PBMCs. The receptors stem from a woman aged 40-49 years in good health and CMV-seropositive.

CDR3 coding DNA: TGTGCCAGCGGCGGACAGGGGGTAGGTGGCTACACCTTC. Translated, it gives CASGGQGVGGYTF. V and J are TRBV2 and TRBJ1-2; 10 positions agree with TRBD1. Germline CDR1 reads SNHLY; CDR2 reads FYNNEI. V dropped 8 bases and J dropped 7; count of bases not matched to a gene: 7. The CDR3 sequence is 13 residues long. Together with reference TRBV2 and TRBJ1-2, the CDR3 gives the full variable domain: EPEVTQTPSHQVTQMGQEVILRCVPISNHLYFYWYRQILGQKVEFLVSFYNNEISEKSEIFDDQFSVERPDGSNFTLKIRSTKLEDSAMYFCASGGQGVGGYTFGSGTRLTVV.

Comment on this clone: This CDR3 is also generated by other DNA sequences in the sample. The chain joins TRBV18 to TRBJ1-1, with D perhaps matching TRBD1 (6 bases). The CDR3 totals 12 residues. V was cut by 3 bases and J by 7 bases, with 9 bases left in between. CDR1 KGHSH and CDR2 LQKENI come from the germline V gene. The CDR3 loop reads CASSPLQGEAFF. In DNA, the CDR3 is TGTGCCAGCTCACCTCTACAGGGTGAAGCTTTCTTT.

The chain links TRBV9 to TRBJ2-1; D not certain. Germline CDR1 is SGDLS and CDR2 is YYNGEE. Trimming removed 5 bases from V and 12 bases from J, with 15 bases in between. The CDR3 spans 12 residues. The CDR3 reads CASSHTSQVQFF. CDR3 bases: TGTGCCAGCAGTCACACATCCCAGGTGCAGTTCTTC.